This T cell receptor beta chain came from a study of PD-1 blockade in classical Hodgkin lymphoma. The time point: cycle 4 day 1 (C4D1), after 6 weeks of nivolumab. All patients relapsed after autologous stem cell transplantation, and brentuximab vedotin exposure varied. CD4+ T cells were purified from thawed PBMCs by magnetic negative selection. J gave up 7 bases and V 6 bases, and 13 bases lay outside the gene matches. Germline values: CDR1 SGHNT, CDR2 YYREEE (reference sequence). The CDR3 runs to 15 residues. The assay was immunoSEQ multiplex PCR, and TCRdb's table has in-frame clones only and misses some. This table has about 19,000 clones, less than 85% appearing once. Points from the study as a whole: When set against healthy donors, newly diagnosed patients were reported to show lower baseline TCR diversity.

This clone has a single count. Its target is not known. This TCR was sampled from a human donor with classical Hodgkin lymphoma. J is TRBJ2-1 and V is TRBV5-4; 7 bases are a match to TRBD2. Sequenced here: CD4+ T cells from blood, sampled before the fourth cycle of nivolumab. CDR3 residues: CASTSPTSLSNEQFF. DNA of the CDR3: TGTGCCAGCACCTCCCCGACTAGCTTGTCGAATGAGCAGTTCTTC.